What follows are 4 T cell receptor beta chains derived from one specimen sequenced in a study of Ad26.COV2.S vaccination and SARS-CoV-2 variants. Some clones are missing from TCRdb's copy, which holds only in-frame ones; the method was immunoSEQ multiplex PCR. The sample gives 400,000 to 450,000 clones, about 93% of which show up once; 10% to 15% is in the top ten. Sample treatment: about 20 received Ad26.COV2.S at low or high dose, single or two shots; several received placebo; per-sample allocation not given. Samples were taken on day 63 after the first vaccine or placebo injection. Sample: peripheral blood, taken in a trial of Ad26.COV2.S vaccine versus placebo. These receptors came from a person between 18 and 60 years old who received the Ad26.COV2.S COVID-19 vaccine or a placebo.

The J gene is TRBJ1-4, the V gene TRBV30; 7 bases are shared with TRBD1. V trimming: 3 bases; J trimming: 4 bases; junction bases outside the gene matches: 8. The CDR3 sequence is 15 residues long. CDR1 and CDR2 (germline): GTSNPN, SVGIG (reference sequence). As DNA, the CDR3 is TGTGCCTGGAGATCTCCGGGACAGTTTAATGAAAAACTGTTTTTT. It codes for CAWRSPGQFNEKLFF.

DNA for the CDR3: TGTGCCAGCAGTGAGAGGGGGGGGAGCGGGCCGAACACCGGGGAGCTGTTTTTT. Amino acid sequence: CASSERGGSGPNTGELFF. The V call is TRBV6-1, the J call TRBJ2-2, with D perhaps matching TRBD2 (7 bases). The CDR3 length is 18 residues. V was cut by 3 bases and J by 0 bases, with 17 bases left in between. Germline CDR1 is MNHNS and CDR2 is SASEGT.

V is TRBV2 and J is TRBJ1-1; 8 nucleotides line up with TRBD1. The CDR3 has 16 amino acids. Germline assignment: CDR1 SNHLY and CDR2 FYNNEI. Unmatched junction bases numbered 10, after V lost 6 bases and J lost 1 base. The CDR3 region has the DNA TGTGCCAGCAGAAGAGGCCCAGGGGGCGAGAACACTGAAGCTTTCTTT. It encodes CASRRGPGGENTEAFF.

This sequence joins TRBV5-6 and TRBJ1-3; D gene unclear. The V and J ends lost 1 base and 0 bases respectively, with 8 bases between them. This CDR3 comprises 15 residues. Germline values: CDR1 SGHDT, CDR2 YYEEEE. The CDR3 spells CASSLWWSSGNTIYF. The CDR3 DNA is TGTGCCAGCAGCTTGTGGTGGTCCTCTGGAAACACCATATATTTT.